These T cell receptor beta chains were read from a single sample in a study of regulatory dendritic cells for organ transplantation. For these receptors, no antigen is known. Sequencing was performed with immunoSEQ multiplex PCR; in TCRdb, only in-frame clones are kept and a portion is missing. The data hold roughly 5,800 clones, with around 74% observed a single time. The specimen sequenced was memory CD8+ T cells from blood cultured with regulatory dendritic cells. Every receptor here comes from a human donor in good health. Both conserved end residues are part of each CDR3. A D gene is named only where the DNA matches it firmly. Rows give clone size only sometimes, using once, few, many, or a class for an expanded clone.

v_gene	d_gene	j_gene	abundance	CDR3aa	CDR3nt
TRBV27	.	TRBJ2-1	.	CASSFLAEEQFF	TGTGCCAGCAGTTTCTTAGCGGAAGAGCAGTTCTTC
TRBV6-4	.	TRBJ2-3	.	CASSDSSGADTQYF	TGTGCCAGCAGTGACTCCTCTGGCGCAGATACGCAGTATTTT
TRBV15	.	TRBJ2-6	.	CATSRKEGSGANVLTF	TGTGCCACCAGCAGGAAAGAGGGCTCTGGGGCCAACGTCCTGACTTTC
TRBV7-3	.	TRBJ1-2	.	CANRRGKDYGYTF	TGTGCCAATCGGAGGGGCAAGGACTATGGCTACACCTTC
TRBV27	.	TRBJ1-1	.	CASSPPGQEAFF	TGTGCCAGCAGTCCCCCCGGACAGGAAGCTTTCTTT
TRBV11-2	TRBD2	TRBJ2-3	.	CASSFLGRGTDTQYF	TGTGCCAGCAGCTTTCTCGGGAGGGGCACAGATACGCAGTATTTT
TRBV6-5	.	TRBJ2-1	.	CASSYSLAAEQFF	TGTGCCAGCAGTTACTCTCTAGCAGCTGAGCAGTTCTTC
TRBV6-4	TRBD2	TRBJ2-1	few	CASSGTSGSYNEQFF	TGTGCCAGCAGTGGGACTAGCGGGAGTTACAATGAGCAGTTCTTC
TRBV18	.	TRBJ2-1	.	CASSPVVGTLYNEQFF	TGTGCCAGCTCACCAGTTGTCGGGACTCTCTACAATGAGCAGTTCTTC
TRBV6-6	.	TRBJ1-1	few	CASSYSIGVFTEAFF	TGTGCCAGCAGTTACTCGATCGGGGTGTTCACTGAAGCTTTCTTT
TRBV7-8	TRBD2	TRBJ2-5	.	CASSFQRGETQYF	TGTGCCAGCAGCTTTCAGCGGGGCGAGACCCAGTACTTC
TRBV6-4	TRBD2	TRBJ2-1	few	CASSGDSGGSYNEQFF	TGTGCCAGCAGTGGGGATAGCGGGGGGTCCTACAATGAGCAGTTCTTC
TRBV4-3	.	TRBJ2-6	.	CASSPDEYAGANVLTF	TGCGCCAGCAGCCCGGACGAGTATGCTGGGGCCAACGTCCTGACTTTC
TRBV25-1	.	TRBJ2-7	once	CATHSGQNYEQYF	TGTGCCACCCACTCGGGGCAAAACTACGAGCAGTACTTC
TRBV28	TRBD1	TRBJ2-6	few	CASSQGAPGGANVLTF	TGTGCCAGCAGTCAGGGGGCGCCCGGTGGGGCCAACGTCCTGACTTTC
TRBV4-3	TRBD2	TRBJ2-3	.	CASSRLSGGASDTQYF	TGCGCCAGCAGCCGTCTAAGCGGGGGGGCGTCGGATACGCAGTATTTT
TRBV4-3	TRBD2	TRBJ2-2	.	CASSQDYGGGGELFF	TGCGCCAGCAGCCAAGATTACGGGGGGGGCGGGGAGCTGTTTTTT
TRBV5-8	.	TRBJ2-1	.	CASSFGQSRYNEQFF	TGTGCCAGCAGCTTTGGACAGAGCCGATACAATGAGCAGTTCTTC